This T cell receptor (beta chain) was identified in a study of T-cell memory formation after mild COVID-19. Findings and caveats of the study: Second-wave clones reaching peak frequency on day 37 lacked confirmed SARS-CoV-2 specificity. A second wave expanding day 15 to 37 was CD4+-biased; contracting clones were balanced. Shrinking CD4+ clones resided mostly in CM and EM, and CD8+ ones in EMRA.

Researchers used 5'RACE with constant-segment primers to make TCR alpha and TCR beta cDNA libraries that carry sample barcodes and UMIs. TCRdb ran MiXCR on the 5' RACE reads and lists one entry per CDR3 protein. The sample includes about 450,000 distinct CDR3 sequences, 20% to 30% seen only once; the top ten take about an eighth. A word on this clonotype: Its antigen is unknown.

Trimming removed 7 bases at V and 4 bases at J, with 13 bases between. CDR3 length equals 13 residues. The origin of this receptor is an adult woman who had mild COVID-19 (a few samples of this study predate the infection). Cell type and time point are not known. The source material was PBMCs or a T cell subset sorted from them (not recorded which). The J gene is TRBJ1-2, the V gene TRBV12-3 or TRBV12-4; TRBD1 might be the D (5 bases). The CDR3 reads CASTLGPSYGYTF. CDR3 DNA: TGTGCCAGCACCTTGGGACCCTCCTATGGCTACACCTTC.